This T cell receptor beta chain was found in a study of blood T cell repertoires in COVID-19. Study-level background: Collection of acute and convalescent COVID-19 samples took place in the United States, Italy and Spain. T cells, B-cell-depleted T cells, or PBMCs provided the cDNA or gDNA that served as material.

The V gene lost 5 bases and the J gene lost 1 base, with 9 bases spanning the gap. Looked up from germline, CDR1 is SEHNR and CDR2 is FQNEAQ (reference sequence). The CDR3 consists of 13 residues. This clone showed up just a few times. Authors' analysis steps: Cell counts per sample came from amplifying reference gene primers. Method: immunoSEQ multiplex PCR; TCRdb's copy keeps in-frame clones and lacks some. V, J and clone size are taken as reported in that table, and D and trimming were inferred from the DNA itself. The table has 200,000 to 250,000 clones, about 85% seen once. Sample: peripheral blood. The sequence came from a woman aged 18-29 years who had recovered from COVID-19. The rearrangement links TRBV7-9 to TRBJ2-7; D is ambiguous. CDR3 amino acids: CASSPPTSYEQYF. CDR3 in DNA: TGTGCCAGCAGCCCCCCCACATCCTACGAGCAGTACTTC.